These 20 T cell receptor beta chains originate from one sample sequenced in a study of a mutant IDH1 vaccine in newly diagnosed glioma. Time point meaning: week 47, end of study. Every vaccination contained 300 ug of the mutant IDH1 20-mer peptide and was paired with topical imiquimod. These receptors lack a known antigen. Sequencing used immunoSEQ multiplex PCR; TCRdb keeps in-frame clones, though not all of them. The table records approximately 50,000 clones, roughly 80% of them present only once. The material sequenced was PBMCs, taken from a glioma patient whose treatment included an IDH1 peptide vaccine. The receptors derive from a woman aged 45-65 years with glioma.

This clone was picked up a small number of times. This rearrangement joins TRBV29-1 to TRBJ1-2; a possible D gene is TRBD1 (5 bases). V lost 4 bases and J lost 4, with 10 bases in between. CDR3 length: 12 amino acids. CDR1 is SQVTM, CDR2 ANQGSEA, per germline. The CDR3 region is CSVVRGTYGYTF. As DNA, the CDR3 is TGCAGCGTTGTCAGAGGGACCTATGGCTACACCTTC. Looking up the rest from reference TRBV29-1 and TRBJ1-2 gives the full variable domain: SAVISQKPSRDICQRGTSLTIQCQVDSQVTMMFWYRQQPGQSLTLIATANQGSEATYESGFVIDKFPISRPNLTFSTLTVSNMSPEDSSIYLCSVVRGTYGYTFGSGTRLTVV.

This chain uses TRBV27 with TRBJ2-7, with 11 bases matching TRBD2. CDR1 is MNHEY and CDR2 is SMNVEV in the germline V gene (reference sequence). The CDR3 has 13 amino acids. V was clipped by 0 bases and J by 9 bases; unmatched bases: 1. Here the CDR3 DNA reads TGTGCCAGCAGTTTATCGGGACTAGCGGTGCAGTACTTC. Its protein is CASSLSGLAVQYF.

This clone was observed a single time. The chain has TRBV6-5 and TRBJ2-7; weak D call: TRBD1 (6 bases). V was trimmed by 7 bases and J by 7 bases, leaving 23 bases between them. Germline V lookup: CDR1 MNHEY, CDR2 SVGAGI. The CDR3 is 15 amino acids. CDR3 nucleotide sequence: TGTGCCAGCAACTTTAGGGGACCTCAAGGGGGTGAGCAGTACTTC. This encodes CASNFRGPQGGEQYF.

The V gene is TRBV5-6, the J gene TRBJ1-2, with D possibly matching TRBD1 (6 bases). Per the germline V gene, CDR1 is SGHDT and CDR2 is YYEEEE. V lost 0 bases and J 8 bases, leaving 17 bases between the germline ends. The length of the CDR3 is 15 residues. CDR3 bases: TGTGCCAGCAGCTTGGGTTTCGGCGGAGGACAGGGCTACACCTTC. Amino acid sequence: CASSLGFGGGQGYTF.

The chain joins TRBV2 to TRBJ2-7; D uncertain. The CDR3 totals 13 residues. Per the germline V gene, CDR1 is SNHLY and CDR2 is FYNNEI. V was cut by 1 base and J by 3 bases, with 7 bases left in between. This CDR3 is CASSEGSGYEQYF. The CDR3 DNA reads as TGTGCCAGCAGTGAAGGGTCGGGCTACGAGCAGTACTTC.

The chain recombines TRBV5-6 with TRBJ2-5; TRBD2 aligns across 9 bases. The junction had 8 bases not matched to a gene; V was cut back by 4 bases and J by 4 bases. CDR1 SGHDT and CDR2 YYEEEE come from the germline V gene. The CDR3 loop spans 15 amino acids. The CDR3 loop reads CASSLGVLAGETQYF. The CDR3 DNA is TGTGCCAGCAGCCTGGGGGTACTAGCGGGAGAGACCCAGTACTTC.

V is TRBV28 and J is TRBJ1-2; TRBD1 matches at 7 bases. Unmatched junction bases numbered 6, after V lost 6 bases and J lost 2 bases. Looked up from germline, CDR1 is MDHEN and CDR2 is SYDVKM. This CDR3 spans 14 amino acids. CDR3 DNA sequence: TGTGCCAGCAGCTCAGGGACAGCAAACTATGGCTACACCTTC. This codes for CASSSGTANYGYTF.

V usage is TRBV5-5 and J usage is TRBJ1-2; possible D gene TRBD1, 5 bases. The CDR3 covers 12 residues. Germline CDR1 and CDR2: SGHKS and YYEKEE (reference sequence). Deletions cut 0 bases from V and 8 bases from J, with 8 bases between. This CDR3 is CASSLAGDGYTF. The DNA of the CDR3 is TGTGCCAGCAGCTTGGCCGGGGACGGCTACACCTTC.

The chain is built from TRBV5-1 and TRBJ2-1; TRBD1 matches 9 bases. Per germline, CDR1 SGHRS and CDR2 YFSETQ. The V segment lost 0 bases and the J segment 6 bases; nucleotides outside the gene matches: 1. The CDR3 consists of 14 residues. The CDR3 here is CASSLGQGGNEQFF. CDR3 coding DNA: TGCGCCAGCAGCTTGGGACAGGGGGGCAATGAGCAGTTCTTC.

This rearrangement joins TRBV5-4 to TRBJ1-2; tentative D call: TRBD1 (6 bases). Trimming took off 3 bases at V and 4 bases at J, with 13 bases between the two ends. CDR3 length equals 14 residues. Looked up from germline, CDR1 is SGHNT and CDR2 is YYREEE (reference sequence). The CDR3 loop reads CASSSPGDGYGYTF. In nucleotides, the CDR3 is TGTGCCAGCAGCTCTCCAGGGGATGGCTATGGCTACACCTTC.

The rearrangement links TRBV6-1 to TRBJ2-7; no firm D call. Germline loops: CDR1 MNHNS, CDR2 SASEGT. The CDR3 is 13 residues long. V was pared by 7 bases and J by 0 bases, with 10 bases between. CDR3 DNA: TGTGCCAGCAATTCCCGGGCCTCCTACGAGCAGTACTTC. Amino acids: CASNSRASYEQYF.

This chain connects TRBV6-5 to TRBJ1-2; D is perhaps TRBD1 (5 bases). In germline, CDR1 is MNHEY, CDR2 SVGAGI. The ends were cut back, 10 bases at V and 4 bases at J, with 10 bases in the middle. The CDR3 runs to 11 residues. The CDR3 coding sequence is TGTGCCACCGGGACGGTCTATGGCTACACCTTC. This translates into CATGTVYGYTF.

The chain carries TRBV7-9 and TRBJ1-3, with 7 bases matching TRBD1. Germline V CDR1 and CDR2: SEHNR, FQNEAQ (reference sequence). CDR3 size: 14 residues. The V and J ends lost 10 bases and 0 bases, in that order; junction bases with no gene match: 6. The CDR3 DNA follows: TGTGCCACCGAGGGGACAGTCTCTGGAAACACCATATATTTT. Translation gives CATEGTVSGNTIYF.

The chain recombines TRBV19 with TRBJ1-6; D is undetermined. Between the trimmed V and J ends, which lost 3 bases and 9 bases, there was a span of 12 bases. The V gene's germline CDR1 is LNHDA and CDR2 SQIVND (reference sequence). The CDR3 has 14 residues. The CDR3 region has the DNA TGTGCCAGTAGTATTGGGCACCGGCGTTCACCCCTCCACTTT. Translated, it gives CASSIGHRRSPLHF.

J is TRBJ2-2 and V is TRBV6-5; no clear D. The germline V and J ends were trimmed by 0 bases and 10 bases, with 9 bases remaining between them. This CDR3 comprises 13 residues. CDR1 and CDR2 from the germline V gene are MNHEY and SVGAGI. This chain's CDR3 is CASSYSAAEELFF. The CDR3 nucleotides are TGTGCCAGCAGTTACTCGGCAGCTGAGGAGCTGTTTTTT.

V gene TRBV9 combines with J gene TRBJ1-2; a possible D gene is TRBD1 (5 bases). The V and J ends lost 3 bases and 7 bases respectively, with 7 bases between them. CDR3 size: 11 residues. Per germline, CDR1 SGDLS and CDR2 YYNGEE. As DNA, the CDR3 is TGTGCCAGCAGCGGCGGGGGTGGCTACACCTTC. This codes for CASSGGGGYTF.

The DNA of the CDR3 is TGTGCCAGCAGCAGGGAATCGGATCAGCCCCAGCATTTT. Its translation: CASSRESDQPQHF. The rearrangement links TRBV6-4 to TRBJ1-5, with D maybe TRBD1 (5 bases). Trimming removed 6 bases at V and 5 bases at J, with 11 bases between. This CDR3 has 13 residues. Germline values: CDR1 MRHNA, CDR2 SNTAGT.

The chain joins TRBV27 to TRBJ1-5; possible D gene TRBD1, 5 bases. The germline gives CDR1 MNHEY, CDR2 SMNVEV (reference sequence). The CDR3 is 15 residues long. The ends were cut back, 3 bases at V and 0 bases at J, with 9 bases in the middle. In DNA form, the CDR3 reads TGTGCCAGCAGTTTTGTGGGGCGTAGCAATCAGCCCCAGCATTTT. This translates into CASSFVGRSNQPQHF.

This clone has only a few counts. The chain employs TRBV5-1 and TRBJ2-3; D gene ambiguous. The CDR3 contains 14 residues. Trimming shortened V by 5 bases and J by 2 bases, and 12 bases separated the two germline ends. Germline lookup yields CDR1 SGHRS and CDR2 YFSETQ. Here the CDR3 DNA reads TGCGCCAGCAGAGTGGAAGACAACACAGATACGCAGTATTTT. Protein sequence: CASRVEDNTDTQYF.

This clone was counted a few times. The J gene is TRBJ1-5, the V gene TRBV7-8, with 7 nucleotides matching TRBD1. There are 15 residues in the CDR3. V lost 5 bases and J lost 3; bases outside the gene matches: 7. Germline CDR1 reads SGHVS; CDR2 reads FQNEAQ. CDR3 coding DNA: TGTGCCAGCAGCCCAAAAGACAGGGTCAATCAGCCCCAGCATTTT. Translated: CASSPKDRVNQPQHF.